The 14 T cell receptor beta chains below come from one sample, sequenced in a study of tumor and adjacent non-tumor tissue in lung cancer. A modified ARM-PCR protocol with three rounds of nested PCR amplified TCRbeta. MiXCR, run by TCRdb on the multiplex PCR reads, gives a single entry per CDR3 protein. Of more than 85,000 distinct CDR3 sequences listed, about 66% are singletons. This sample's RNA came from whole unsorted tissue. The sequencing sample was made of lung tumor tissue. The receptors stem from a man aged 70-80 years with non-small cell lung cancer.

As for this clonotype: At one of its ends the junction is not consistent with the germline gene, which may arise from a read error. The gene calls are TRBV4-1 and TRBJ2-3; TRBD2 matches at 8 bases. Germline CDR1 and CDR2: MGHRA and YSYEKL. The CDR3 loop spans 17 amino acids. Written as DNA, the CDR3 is TGCGCCAACAGCCAAGAGGGCAGCGGGGGATATACAGATACGCAGTATTTC. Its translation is CANSQEGSGGYTDTQYF.

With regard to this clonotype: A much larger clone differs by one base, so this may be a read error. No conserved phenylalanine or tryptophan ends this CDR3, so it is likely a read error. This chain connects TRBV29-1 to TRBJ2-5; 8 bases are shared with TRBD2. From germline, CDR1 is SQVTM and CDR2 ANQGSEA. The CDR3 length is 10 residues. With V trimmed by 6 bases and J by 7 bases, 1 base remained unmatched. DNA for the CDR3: TGCAGCGTCGGGGGGGGGACCCAGTACCTC. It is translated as CSVGGGTQYL.

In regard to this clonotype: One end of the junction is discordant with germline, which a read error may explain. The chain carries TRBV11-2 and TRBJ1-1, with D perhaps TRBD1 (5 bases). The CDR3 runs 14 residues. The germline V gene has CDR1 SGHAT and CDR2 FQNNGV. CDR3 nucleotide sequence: TGTGCCAGCAGCTTTGGGGCCGACGGCACTGAAGCTTACTTT. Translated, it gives CASSFGADGTEAYF.

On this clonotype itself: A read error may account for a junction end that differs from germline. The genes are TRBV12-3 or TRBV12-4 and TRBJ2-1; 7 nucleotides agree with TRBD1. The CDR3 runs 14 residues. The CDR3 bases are TGTGAGAGCAGTGGACAGGAGTCCTTCAATGAGCAGTTCTTC. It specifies CESSGQESFNEQFF.

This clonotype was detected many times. The CDR3, as DNA: TGTGCCACCGGAGGGGCCTTGAGCGGGAGGGGGGCAGATACGCAGTATTTT. Translation: CATGGALSGRGADTQYF. The chain employs TRBV10-3 and TRBJ2-3; TRBD2 aligns across 10 bases. The germline V gene encodes CDR1 ENHRY and CDR2 SYGVKD. The CDR3 totals 17 residues. V dropped 10 bases and J dropped 4; count of bases not matched to a gene: 17.

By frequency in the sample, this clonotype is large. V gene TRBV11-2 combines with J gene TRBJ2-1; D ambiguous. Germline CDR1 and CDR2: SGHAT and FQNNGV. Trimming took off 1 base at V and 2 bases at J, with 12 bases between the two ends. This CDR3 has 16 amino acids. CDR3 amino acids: CASSLGKGGTYNEQFF. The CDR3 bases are TGTGCCAGCAGCTTAGGGAAGGGCGGCACCTACAATGAGCAGTTCTTC.

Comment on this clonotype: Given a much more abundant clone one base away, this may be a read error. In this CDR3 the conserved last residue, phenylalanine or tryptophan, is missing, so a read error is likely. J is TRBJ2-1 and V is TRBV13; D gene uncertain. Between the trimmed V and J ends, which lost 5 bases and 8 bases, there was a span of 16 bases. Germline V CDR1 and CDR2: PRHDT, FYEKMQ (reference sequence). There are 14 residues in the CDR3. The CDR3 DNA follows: TGTGCCAGCAGCCGAACTGGGGATTTCGATGAGCAGTTCGTC. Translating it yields CASSRTGDFDEQFV.

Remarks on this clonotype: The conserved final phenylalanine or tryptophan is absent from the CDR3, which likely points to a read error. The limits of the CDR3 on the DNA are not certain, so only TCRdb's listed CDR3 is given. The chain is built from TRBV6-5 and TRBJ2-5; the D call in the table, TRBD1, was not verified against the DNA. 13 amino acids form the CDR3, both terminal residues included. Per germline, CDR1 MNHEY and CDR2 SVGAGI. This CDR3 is CASRRGTKETLYS.

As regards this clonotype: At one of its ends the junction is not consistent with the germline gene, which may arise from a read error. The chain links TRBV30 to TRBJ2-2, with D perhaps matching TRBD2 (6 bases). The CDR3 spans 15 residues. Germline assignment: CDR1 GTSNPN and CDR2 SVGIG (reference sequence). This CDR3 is CACQRLAPGDGELLF. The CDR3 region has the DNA TGTGCCTGCCAAAGGCTAGCGCCTGGTGACGGGGAGCTGTTATTT. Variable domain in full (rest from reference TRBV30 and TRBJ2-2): SQTIHQWPATLVQPVGSPLSLECTVEGTSNPNLYWYRQAAGRGLQLLFYSVGIGQISSEVPQNLSASRPQDRQFILSSKKLLLSDSGFYLCACQRLAPGDGELLFGEGSRLTVL.

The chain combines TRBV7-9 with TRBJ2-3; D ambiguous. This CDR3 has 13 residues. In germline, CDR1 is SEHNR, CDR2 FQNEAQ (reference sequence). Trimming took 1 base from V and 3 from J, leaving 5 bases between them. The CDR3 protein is CASSLVRTDTQYF. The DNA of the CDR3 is TGTGCCAGCAGCTTAGTGCGGACAGATACGCAGTATTTT.

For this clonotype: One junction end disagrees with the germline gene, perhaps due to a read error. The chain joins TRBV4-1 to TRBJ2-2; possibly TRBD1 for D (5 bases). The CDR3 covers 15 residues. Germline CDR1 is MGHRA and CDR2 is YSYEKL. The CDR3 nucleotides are TGCTCCAGAAGCCAAACAGGAGCGAACACCGGGGAGCTGTTTTTT. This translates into CSRSQTGANTGELFF.

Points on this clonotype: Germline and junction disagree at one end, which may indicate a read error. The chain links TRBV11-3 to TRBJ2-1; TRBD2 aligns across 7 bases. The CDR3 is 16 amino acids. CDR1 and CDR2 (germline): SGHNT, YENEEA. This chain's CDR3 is CANSPLTSGRGHEQFF. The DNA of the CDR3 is TGTGCCAACAGCCCGCTGACTAGTGGGAGGGGACATGAGCAGTTCTTC.

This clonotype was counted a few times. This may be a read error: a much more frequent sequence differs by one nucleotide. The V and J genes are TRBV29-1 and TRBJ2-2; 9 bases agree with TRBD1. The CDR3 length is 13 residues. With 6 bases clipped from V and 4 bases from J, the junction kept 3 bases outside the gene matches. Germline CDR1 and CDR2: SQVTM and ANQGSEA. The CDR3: CSVMTGGTGELFF. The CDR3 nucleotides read TGCAGCGTAATGACAGGGGGCACCGGGGAGCTGTTTTTT.

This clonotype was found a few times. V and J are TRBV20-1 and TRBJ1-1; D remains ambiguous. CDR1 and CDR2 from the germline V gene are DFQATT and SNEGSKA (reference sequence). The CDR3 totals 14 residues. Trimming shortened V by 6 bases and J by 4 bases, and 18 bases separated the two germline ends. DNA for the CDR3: TGCAGTGCCCCCCGGGAGGGCAGTCGCACTGAAGCTTTCTTT. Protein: CSAPREGSRTEAFF.